The 5 T cell receptor beta chains below come from one sample, sequenced in a study of blood T cell repertoires in COVID-19. Assay used: immunoSEQ multiplex PCR; TCRdb lists only in-frame clones, some missing. There are about 67,000 clones in the sample; around 85% occur only once, and almost 4.5% lies in the top ten. Sequencing was done on a sample of peripheral blood. These receptors were taken from a man in his fifties with active COVID-19.

The chain combines TRBV27 with TRBJ1-1; no reliable D call. The CDR3 runs to 17 residues. Trimming pared 2 bases from V and 3 bases from J, leaving 19 bases between. Germline CDR1 is MNHEY and CDR2 is SMNVEV (reference sequence). CDR3 loop: CASSLTGSFIQDTEAFF. CDR3 DNA: TGTGCCAGCAGTTTAACCGGTTCCTTTATTCAGGACACTGAAGCTTTCTTT.

The chain combines TRBV7-8 with TRBJ1-5; 8 positions match TRBD1. From germline, CDR1 is SGHVS and CDR2 FQNEAQ. Losses at the gene ends were 5 bases for V and 7 bases for J; bases not matched to a gene: 7. The CDR3 is made up of 14 amino acids. The CDR3 nucleotides read TGTGCCAGCAGCCTCGGACAGGGTGGCCAGCCCCAGCATTTT. It yields the protein CASSLGQGGQPQHF.

The CDR3 spells CASSVAPGTGFEQYF. The CDR3 nucleotides read TGTGCCAGCAGCGTAGCCCCCGGGACAGGATTCGAGCAGTACTTC. This chain uses TRBV9 with TRBJ2-7; 8 nucleotides align to TRBD1. J gave up 6 bases and V 0 bases, and 8 bases lay outside the gene matches. From germline, CDR1 is SGDLS and CDR2 YYNGEE. The CDR3 is 15 amino acids.

The CDR3 DNA reads as TGTGCCAGCGCGGGGTTCAGGGGCTACACCTTC. Amino acids: CASAGFRGYTF. V and J are TRBV2 and TRBJ1-2; no definite D call. V lost 8 bases and J 8 bases, leaving 12 bases between the germline ends. Germline assignment: CDR1 SNHLY and CDR2 FYNNEI. This CDR3 has 11 residues. Variable domain in full (rest from reference TRBV2 and TRBJ1-2): EPEVTQTPSHQVTQMGQEVILRCVPISNHLYFYWYRQILGQKVEFLVSFYNNEISEKSEIFDDQFSVERPDGSNFTLKIRSTKLEDSAMYFCASAGFRGYTFGSGTRLTVV.

The chain is built from TRBV27 and TRBJ2-2, with 8 positions matching TRBD1. CDR1 and CDR2 (germline): MNHEY, SMNVEV (reference sequence). There are 17 residues in the CDR3. The V segment lost 8 bases and the J segment 1 base; nucleotides outside the gene matches: 12. CDR3 amino acids: CASGRFTGTGNTGELFF. The CDR3 DNA is TGTGCCAGCGGGCGTTTCACCGGGACAGGGAACACCGGGGAGCTGTTTTTT.